This TCR beta chain was recorded in a study of T-cell memory formation after mild COVID-19. General study points: Second-wave clones reaching peak frequency on day 37 lacked confirmed SARS-CoV-2 specificity. Contracting CD8+ clones were enriched in EMRA, CD4+ mainly in CM and EM. Detection of some responders pre-infection suggested pre-existing cross-reactive memory T cells participated.

Comment on this clonotype: Its target is not known.

A 5'RACE reaction primed in the constant segment made cDNA libraries of TCR alpha and TCR beta, and these carried sample barcodes and UMIs. MiXCR, applied by TCRdb to the 5' RACE reads, yields one record per CDR3 protein. The sample has about 560,000 distinct CDR3 sequences; roughly 21% are singletons. V shed 5 bases, J shed 6 bases, and the junction held 20 bases outside the gene matches. This CDR3 comprises 19 residues. The chain is built from TRBV12-3 or TRBV12-4 and TRBJ2-2; 8 bases line up with TRBD2. This TCR came from an adult woman who had mild COVID-19 (a few samples of this study predate the infection). Cell type and time point are not known. The specimen sequenced was PBMCs or a T cell subset sorted from them (not recorded which). In DNA, the CDR3 is TGTGCCAGCAGTCAGAAGCAACTAGCGGCCCTATTTAAGGCCGGGGAGCTGTTTTTT. It encodes CASSQKQLAALFKAGELFF.